This paragraph reports one T cell receptor beta chain. The data stem from a study of blood T cell repertoires in COVID-19. Study summary: PBMCs, B-cell-depleted T cells, or T cells were the source of the cDNA or gDNA that made up the material.

Per the original methods: From reference gene primer amplification, estimates of nucleated cell counts were derived. Measured with immunoSEQ multiplex PCR; TCRdb has only the in-frame clones, and not every one. The DNA was the basis for D and trimming; V, J and clone size are from that table. The sample carries tens of thousands of clones, more than 85% recorded once. Trimming removed 3 bases from V and 4 bases from J; junction bases left unmatched: 6. Per the germline V gene, CDR1 is MGHRA and CDR2 is YSYEKL. CDR3 length: 15 residues. The clonotype comes from a human donor with active COVID-19. The donor label of this sample is uncertain. The J gene is TRBJ1-2, the V gene TRBV4-1, with 9 positions matching TRBD1. Sequencing was performed on peripheral blood. CDR3 coding DNA: TGCGCCAGCAGCCAGGGGGACAGGGTAGCCTATGGCTACACCTTC. Its translation is CASSQGDRVAYGYTF.